One T cell receptor (beta chain) is described in this entry. Its specificity is not known. This specimen belongs to a study of cytomegalovirus exposure and HLA in healthy donors. Findings and caveats of the study: Subsequent analysis of the roughly 120 validation repertoires found a tendency for first-cohort TCR clusters to co-occur.

Separate from the approximately 700-subject first cohort was the approximately 130-subject validation cohort, to which the donors belonged. Clones were read by immunoSEQ multiplex PCR, and TCRdb kept only the in-frame ones, dropping some. The data show about 220,000 clones, with 80% to 95% seen just once and approximately 1% held by the top ten. The V end was cut by 7 bases, the J end by 3 bases, with 19 bases between. Germline values: CDR1 GTSNPN, CDR2 SVGIG (reference sequence). The CDR3 is 15 residues long. Sequenced input: PBMCs. The chain uses TRBV30 and TRBJ1-5; D may be TRBD1 (5 bases). The TCR was taken from a woman between 18 and 30 years old in good health and CMV-seronegative. Here the CDR3 reads CASNQDKIFNQPQHF. Written as DNA, the CDR3 is TGTGCCTCAAACCAGGACAAAATCTTCAATCAGCCCCAGCATTTT.